These 23 T cell receptor beta chains were all obtained from the same sample, sequenced in a study of blood T cell repertoires in COVID-19. Profiled with immunoSEQ multiplex PCR; TCRdb holds only in-frame clones, not every one. Seen here are about 250,000 clones, 89% observed once, and the top ten hold around 4.6%. Sample: peripheral blood. The receptors derive from a woman aged 40-49 years who had recovered from COVID-19.

This chain joins TRBV18 and TRBJ1-2; maybe TRBD1 (5 bases). Trimming took 3 bases from V and 2 from J, leaving 10 bases between them. Germline CDR1 is KGHSH and CDR2 is LQKENI. The CDR3 sequence is 14 residues long. This CDR3 reads CASSPQGNNYGYTF. The CDR3 region has the DNA TGTGCCAGCTCACCCCAGGGTAACAACTATGGCTACACCTTC. Full variable domain (remainder filled in from reference TRBV18 and TRBJ1-2): NAGVMQNPRHLVRRRGQEARLRCSPMKGHSHVYWYRQLPEEGLKFMVYLQKENIIDESGMPKERFSAEFPKEGPSILRIQQVVRGDSAAYFCASSPQGNNYGYTFGSGTRLTVV.

The rearrangement uses TRBV6-4 and TRBJ1-1; a possible D gene is TRBD1 (6 bases). The CDR3 is 14 amino acids. The ends were cut back, 4 bases at V and 3 bases at J, with 12 bases in the middle. Germline CDR1 and CDR2: MRHNA and SNTAGT. For the CDR3, the DNA is TGTGCCAGCAGTGGGACAGCATTCGACACTGAAGCTTTCTTT. Translated: CASSGTAFDTEAFF.

This chain joins TRBV27 and TRBJ2-2; a possible D gene is TRBD2 (6 bases). The length of the CDR3 is 15 residues. V dropped 3 bases and J dropped 3 bases, with 11 bases sitting between them. CDR1 is MNHEY, CDR2 SMNVEV, per germline (reference sequence). The CDR3 nucleotides are TGTGCCAGCAGTTTTCGGCGGGGTCACACCGGGGAGCTGTTTTTT. It translates to CASSFRRGHTGELFF.

Points on this clone: The same CDR3 is also encoded by other DNA sequences in this sample. The chain is built from TRBV7-8 and TRBJ2-1, with D possibly matching TRBD2 (6 bases). Trimming shortened V by 5 bases and J by 4 bases, and 9 bases separated the two germline ends. This CDR3 region has 13 residues. The germline V gene encodes CDR1 SGHVS and CDR2 FQNEAQ. CDR3 DNA: TGTGCCAGCAGCAAGGGACTTTACAATGAGCAGTTCTTC. Protein product: CASSKGLYNEQFF.

This clone was found once. The chain has TRBV12-3 or TRBV12-4 and TRBJ2-7; D is uncertain. This CDR3 has 13 amino acids. V lost 2 bases to trimming and J lost 6 bases, with 11 bases between them. The CDR3 loop is CASSLLAGVEQYF. The CDR3 region has the DNA TGTGCCAGCAGTTTACTCGCCGGTGTCGAGCAGTACTTC.

The chain joins TRBV5-1 to TRBJ1-2; D perhaps matches TRBD1 (6 bases). V lost 0 bases and J lost 7, with 13 bases in between. Germline V lookup: CDR1 SGHRS, CDR2 YFSETQ. This CDR3 is built from 14 residues. CDR3 in amino acids: CASSLVGGSVGYTF. CDR3 in DNA: TGCGCCAGCAGCTTGGTAGGGGGAAGCGTTGGCTACACCTTC.

CDR3 residues: CASSSTSGPYEQYV. DNA for the CDR3: TGTGCCAGCAGCTCGACTAGCGGACCCTACGAGCAGTACGTC. The rearrangement joins TRBV11-2 to TRBJ2-7, with TRBD2 matching over 9 bases. The J segment lost 2 bases and the V segment lost 4 bases, leaving 3 bases of the junction unmatched. The CDR3 has 14 amino acids. Germline V CDR1 and CDR2: SGHAT, FQNNGV.

The rearrangement uses TRBV5-1 and TRBJ1-3; 11 bases fit TRBD1. CDR1 SGHRS and CDR2 YFSETQ come from the germline V gene. V trimming: 0 bases; J trimming: 4 bases; junction bases outside the gene matches: 3. The CDR3 loop spans 16 amino acids. CDR3 nucleotide sequence: TGCGCCAGCAGCTTGGTGGGACAGGGGGTCGGAAACACCATATATTTT. Encoded protein: CASSLVGQGVGNTIYF.

The chain uses TRBV19 and TRBJ1-5, with D unclear. Looked up from germline, CDR1 is LNHDA and CDR2 is SQIVND (reference sequence). Trimming cost V 7 bases and J 3 bases, with 16 bases left between them. This CDR3 has 15 residues. The CDR3 DNA reads TGTGCCAGTACCCTGGTCCGAGGAATCAATCAGCCCCAGCATTTT. It yields the protein CASTLVRGINQPQHF. Full variable domain (outside the CDR3, taken from reference TRBV19 and TRBJ1-5): DGGITQSPKYLFRKEGQNVTLSCEQNLNHDAMYWYRQDPGQGLRLIYYSQIVNDFQKGDIAEGYSVSREKKESFPLTVTSAQKNPTAFYLCASTLVRGINQPQHFGDGTRLSIL.

This chain connects TRBV18 to TRBJ1-1, with unresolved D. V shed 3 bases and J shed 8 bases, with 13 bases lying between them. The CDR3 is 13 amino acids. Germline-derived CDR1 and CDR2 are KGHSH and LQKENI. The CDR3 bases are TGTGCCAGCTCACCCCTGGATGGCGGAGAAGCTTTCTTT. Residues: CASSPLDGGEAFF.

This clone turned up a few times. The chain is built from TRBV5-8 and TRBJ2-1; possibly TRBD1 for D (5 bases). CDR1 is SGHTS, CDR2 YDEGEE, per germline. V was shortened by 1 base and J by 9 bases, with 14 bases between the two germline ends. This CDR3 has 14 residues. The CDR3 protein is CASSLRSGPFEQFF. The CDR3 DNA follows: TGTGCCAGCAGCTTGAGGTCAGGGCCGTTTGAGCAGTTCTTC.

This clone has just a few counts. This CDR3 is also generated by other DNA sequences in the sample. V usage is TRBV24-1 and J usage is TRBJ1-6; weak D call: TRBD1 (5 bases). V dropped 4 bases and J dropped 7 bases, with 10 bases sitting between them. The CDR3 totals 14 residues. CDR1 is KGHDR, CDR2 SFDVKD, per germline. Here the CDR3 reads CATSEGQNNSPLHF. CDR3 nucleotides: TGTGCCACCAGTGAAGGACAAAACAATTCACCCCTCCACTTT.

V is TRBV5-4 and J is TRBJ2-3; possibly TRBD2 for D (6 bases). This CDR3 has 14 residues. Looked up from germline, CDR1 is SGHNT and CDR2 is YYREEE (reference sequence). V lost 4 bases to trimming and J lost 2 bases, with 11 bases between them. Here the CDR3 DNA reads TGTGCCAGCAGCAAGACTAGTTCCACAGATACGCAGTATTTT. This translates into CASSKTSSTDTQYF.

The chain couples TRBV9 to TRBJ2-5, with D possibly being TRBD2 (5 bases). CDR3 size: 15 residues. Looked up from germline, CDR1 is SGDLS and CDR2 is YYNGEE. Trimming removed 0 bases at V and 7 bases at J, with 16 bases between. CDR3 coding DNA: TGTGCCAGCAGCGTAGAGCCAGCGGCCGTCGTGACCCAGTACTTC. As protein: CASSVEPAAVVTQYF.

V usage is TRBV28 and J usage is TRBJ2-7; TRBD1 agrees at 8 bases. CDR1 MDHEN and CDR2 SYDVKM come from the germline V gene. CDR3 length: 13 amino acids. V shed 5 bases and J 6 bases; nucleotides not matched to a gene: 6. This CDR3 is CASSPQGAGEQYV. Here the CDR3 DNA reads TGTGCCAGCAGTCCTCAGGGGGCGGGCGAGCAGTACGTC.

This sequence joins TRBV6-1 and TRBJ2-3; 8 bases match TRBD2. The germline V gene has CDR1 MNHNS and CDR2 SASEGT. J lost 1 base, V lost 4 bases, and 7 bases had no gene match. The CDR3 covers 16 residues. The CDR3 loop reads CASSGVAGLRTDTQYF. The CDR3 bases are TGTGCCAGCAGTGGGGTAGCGGGGTTACGCACAGATACGCAGTATTTT.

This clone has a single count. V and J are TRBV2 and TRBJ2-4; 7 bases agree with TRBD1. The CDR3 runs to 16 residues. Germline values: CDR1 SNHLY, CDR2 FYNNEI. After removal of 4 bases from V and 0 bases from J, the junction contained 6 bases not matched to a gene. The CDR3 region has the DNA TGTGCCAGCAGTGTAGTGCAGGGGGAAGCCAAAAACATTCAGTACTTC. Translating it yields CASSVVQGEAKNIQYF.

This rearrangement joins TRBV18 to TRBJ2-1; TRBD2 matches at 12 bases. CDR1 and CDR2 (germline): KGHSH, LQKENI. The CDR3 loop spans 17 amino acids. Trimming cost V 2 bases and J 7 bases; bases outside gene matches: 9. The chain's CDR3 is CASSPGLAGGPRNEQFF. For the CDR3, the DNA is TGTGCCAGCTCACCAGGGCTAGCGGGGGGGCCGAGAAATGAGCAGTTCTTC.

The gene calls are TRBV18 and TRBJ1-2, with 7 positions matching TRBD1. The trim removed 1 base at V and 3 bases at J, leaving 5 bases unmatched. Germline V CDR1 and CDR2: KGHSH, LQKENI. CDR3 length equals 15 residues. The CDR3 region has the DNA TGTGCCAGCTCACCACAGGGGGCGCGTGACTATGGCTACACCTTC. Translation: CASSPQGARDYGYTF.

The chain carries TRBV7-2 and TRBJ2-3, with D possibly being TRBD1 (6 bases). This CDR3 has 14 residues. The germline V gene has CDR1 SGHTA and CDR2 FQGNSA. Trimming left V 6 bases short and J 5 bases short, with 15 bases between. The chain's CDR3 is CASSYGQRIDTQYF. CDR3 nucleotide sequence: TGTGCCAGCAGTTATGGACAGAGAATAGATACGCAGTATTTT.

V gene TRBV12-3 or TRBV12-4 combines with J gene TRBJ1-5; tentative D call: TRBD1 (5 bases). CDR3 length equals 13 residues. Trimming pared 7 bases from V and 5 bases from J, leaving 12 bases between. This CDR3 reads CASTYGGDQPQHF. CDR3 DNA sequence: TGTGCCAGCACCTACGGGGGGGATCAGCCCCAGCATTTT.

V gene TRBV6-5 combines with J gene TRBJ1-4, with 10 bases fitting TRBD1. CDR1 and CDR2 (germline): MNHEY, SVGAGI. The length of the CDR3 is 14 residues. V gave up 4 bases and J gave up 6 bases; unmatched junction bases: 2. The CDR3 protein is CASSSGTGDEKLFF. CDR3 bases: TGTGCCAGCAGTTCCGGGACAGGGGATGAAAAACTGTTTTTT.

The V gene is TRBV7-5, the J gene TRBJ1-6; the table assigns TRBD1, which was not confirmed against the DNA. TRBV7-5 is a recognized pseudogene. CDR3 size: 16 residues. The CDR3 sequence: CVRSLVGGQDNSPLHF. CDR3 nucleotide sequence: TGTGTCAGAAGCTTAGTGGGGGGACAGGATAATTCACCCCTCCACTTT.